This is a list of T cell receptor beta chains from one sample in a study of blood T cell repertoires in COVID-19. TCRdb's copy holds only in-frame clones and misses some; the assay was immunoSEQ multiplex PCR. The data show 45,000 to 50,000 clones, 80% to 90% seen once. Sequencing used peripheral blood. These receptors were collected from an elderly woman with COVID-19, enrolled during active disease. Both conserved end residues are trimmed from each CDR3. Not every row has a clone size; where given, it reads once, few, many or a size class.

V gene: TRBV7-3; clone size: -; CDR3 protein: ASSLSREETQY
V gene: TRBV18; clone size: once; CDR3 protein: ASSPPGEGYGYT
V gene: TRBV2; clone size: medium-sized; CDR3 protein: ASRTRQISYEQY
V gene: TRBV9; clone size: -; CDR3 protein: ASSHRVDSGAYNEQF
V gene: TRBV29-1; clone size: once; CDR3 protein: SVEVGDRGGEGYT
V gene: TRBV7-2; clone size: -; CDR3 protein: ASSLRDSAPTRGYT
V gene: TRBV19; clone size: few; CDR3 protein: ASSISGSRQTYEQY
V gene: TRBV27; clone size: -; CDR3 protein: ASPGQISEAF
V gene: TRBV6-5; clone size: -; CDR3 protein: ASSFRAAGNTIY
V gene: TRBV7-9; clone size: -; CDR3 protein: ASSLAEGRGIEKLF
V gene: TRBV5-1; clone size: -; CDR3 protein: ASKKREGQETQY
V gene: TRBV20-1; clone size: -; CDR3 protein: SASSGGGGSSTDTQY
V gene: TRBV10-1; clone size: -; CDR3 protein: ASNIQSDTPIYGYT
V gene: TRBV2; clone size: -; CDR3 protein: ASSRTSGFQETQY
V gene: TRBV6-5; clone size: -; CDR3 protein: ASSYPGQVNYGYT
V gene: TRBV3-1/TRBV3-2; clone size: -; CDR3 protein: ASSPRQGSQPQH
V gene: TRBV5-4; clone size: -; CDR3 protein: ASSLARGPGELF
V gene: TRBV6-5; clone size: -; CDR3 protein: ASSYRGSTVYNEQF
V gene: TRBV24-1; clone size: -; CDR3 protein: ATSVRGQGYLGNEQF
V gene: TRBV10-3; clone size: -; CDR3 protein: AISEGGRLSTDTQY
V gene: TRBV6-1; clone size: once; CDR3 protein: ASSELDSYTEAF
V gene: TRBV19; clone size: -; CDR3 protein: ASSIDRDRVRRAEAF
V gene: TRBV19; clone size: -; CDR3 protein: ARRRQAWPQY
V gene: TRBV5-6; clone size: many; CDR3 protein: ASISLGRGEYTEAF
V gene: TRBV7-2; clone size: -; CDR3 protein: ASSSLGTSGRDTQY
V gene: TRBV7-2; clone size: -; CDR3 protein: ASSFPHTDTQY
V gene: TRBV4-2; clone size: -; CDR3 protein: ASSQGVGGGPETQY
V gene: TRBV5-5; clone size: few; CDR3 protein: ASSVGGGKEQF
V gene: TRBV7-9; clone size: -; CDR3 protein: ASSLGGQGAGDTQY
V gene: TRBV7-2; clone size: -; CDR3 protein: ASSFDRGSTDTQY
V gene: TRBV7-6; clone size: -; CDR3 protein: ASSLETGGWQPQH
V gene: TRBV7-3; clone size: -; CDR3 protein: ASSLQGGANTEAF
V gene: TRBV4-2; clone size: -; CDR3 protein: ASSQGVRAYEQY
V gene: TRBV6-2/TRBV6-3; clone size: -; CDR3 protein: ASSYKGLAGYEQF
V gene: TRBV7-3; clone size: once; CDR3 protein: ASSLNPVQGPRDTEAF
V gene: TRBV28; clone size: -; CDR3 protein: ASTKSSTEAF
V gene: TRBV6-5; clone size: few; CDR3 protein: ASRGMAGSPDTQY
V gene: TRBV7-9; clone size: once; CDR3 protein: ASSLGGAQFVSPLH
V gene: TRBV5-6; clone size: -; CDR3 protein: ASSLFSVAEQF
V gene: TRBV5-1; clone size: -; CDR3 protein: ASSLVSGLGYNEQF